A selection of T cell receptor beta chains follows, all from one sample in a study of PD-1 blockade in classical Hodgkin lymphoma. The data were produced by immunoSEQ multiplex PCR, yet TCRdb's version contains in-frame clones alone and is incomplete. Of some 40,000 clones in the sample, approximately 70% are singletons; the top ten hold 12% to 15%. The starting material was peripheral blood mononuclear cells (PBMCs), obtained before the second cycle of nivolumab. Receptor source: a human donor with classical Hodgkin lymphoma. Both conserved end residues are part of each CDR3. D genes are given only for firm matches. Expanded clones are given a class, and other clones once, few, many or no size at all.

v_gene	abundance	j_gene	d_gene	CDR3aa	CDR3nt
TRBV10-3	NA	TRBJ1-1	TRBD1	CAISESNTGGLNTEAFF	TGTGCCATCAGTGAGTCGAACACAGGGGGCCTGAACACTGAAGCTTTCTTT
TRBV10-3	NA	TRBJ2-2	TRBD2	CAISGTSGRGTGELFF	TGTGCCATCAGTGGGACTAGCGGGAGAGGTACCGGGGAGCTGTTTTTT
TRBV11-1	NA	TRBJ2-5	NA	CASSGRVRETQYF	TGTGCCAGCAGTGGACGAGTCAGAGAGACCCAGTACTTC
TRBV4-3	NA	TRBJ1-1	NA	CASSQERGILTEAFF	TGCGCCAGCAGCCAAGAACGGGGGATTTTAACTGAAGCTTTCTTT
TRBV18	NA	TRBJ2-5	TRBD1	CASSSNINRGRQETQYF	TGTGCCAGCTCGAGCAACATCAACAGGGGGCGCCAAGAGACCCAGTACTTC
TRBV7-2	NA	TRBJ2-5	NA	CASSLQTDRQETQYF	TGTGCCAGCAGCTTACAAACCGACAGGCAAGAGACCCAGTACTTC
TRBV11-3	NA	TRBJ2-2	NA	CASRRPFPTGELFF	TGTGCCAGCAGAAGACCTTTCCCCACCGGGGAGCTGTTTTTT
TRBV14	NA	TRBJ1-2	NA	CASSQVGGYGYTF	TGTGCCAGCAGCCAAGTTGGAGGCTATGGCTACACCTTC
TRBV28	NA	TRBJ1-1	NA	CASSVTGRSNTEAFF	TGTGCCAGCAGTGTGACAGGCCGTTCGAACACTGAAGCTTTCTTT
TRBV19	NA	TRBJ2-4	NA	CASSTAGRLAKNIQYF	TGTGCCAGTAGTACGGCGGGACGGCTAGCCAAAAACATTCAGTACTTC
TRBV5-4	NA	TRBJ2-6	NA	CASSLPQGHSGANVLTF	TGTGCCAGCAGCTTGCCACAGGGCCACTCTGGGGCCAACGTCCTGACTTTC
TRBV19	NA	TRBJ1-4	NA	CASSMGLGNSNEKLFF	TGTGCCAGTAGTATGGGGTTGGGCAACTCTAATGAAAAACTGTTTTTT
TRBV6-1	NA	TRBJ2-7	NA	CASSAYRVSYEQYF	TGTGCCAGCAGTGCCTACAGGGTCTCTTACGAGCAGTACTTC
TRBV7-8	few	TRBJ2-2	TRBD2	CASSGTSGRSSGELFF	TGTGCCAGCAGCGGGACTAGCGGGAGATCATCCGGGGAGCTGTTTTTT
TRBV6-5	NA	TRBJ1-1	NA	CASSYSRTSFEAFF	TGTGCCAGCAGTTACTCCCGGACATCCTTTGAAGCTTTCTTT
TRBV7-6	NA	TRBJ2-3	NA	CASSLAHSFRTDTQYF	TGTGCCAGCAGCTTAGCTCACAGCTTCCGCACAGATACGCAGTATTTT
TRBV5-6	NA	TRBJ2-7	TRBD1	CASSLGDRVAYEQYF	TGTGCCAGCAGCTTGGGGGACAGGGTCGCCTACGAGCAGTACTTC
TRBV25-1	NA	TRBJ2-1	TRBD1	CASSETYERDRGNEQFF	TGTGCCAGCAGTGAAACATACGAACGGGACAGGGGAAATGAGCAGTTCTTC
TRBV5-1	NA	TRBJ1-1	TRBD1	CASRSGRGLLLYSEAFF	TGCGCCAGTCGCAGTGGCAGGGGGCTGTTACTCTATTCTGAAGCTTTCTTT
TRBV9	NA	TRBJ1-5	NA	CASSVGFGPQHF	TGTGCCAGCAGCGTCGGGTTTGGGCCCCAGCATTTT
TRBV27	NA	TRBJ1-2	NA	CASSLSPGTYGYTF	TGTGCCAGCAGTTTATCGCCAGGGACCTATGGCTACACCTTC
TRBV5-1	NA	TRBJ2-5	NA	CASSPRGETQYF	TGCGCCAGCAGCCCCAGGGGAGAGACCCAGTACTTC
TRBV2	NA	TRBJ1-6	NA	CASSMGRSPLHF	TGTGCCAGCAGTATGGGGAGATCACCCCTCCACTTT
TRBV4-2	few	TRBJ2-1	TRBD2	CASSQEIGLAVGWFF	TGTGCCAGCAGCCAGGAGATAGGACTAGCGGTCGGATGGTTCTTC
TRBV27	NA	TRBJ2-1	TRBD2	CASSLRSRTSGNEQFF	TGTGCCAGCAGTTTACGCTCCAGGACTAGCGGCAATGAGCAGTTCTTC
TRBV30	few	TRBJ1-1	NA	CAWSRGGHGTEAFF	TGTGCCTGGAGTCGGGGGGGGCACGGCACTGAAGCTTTCTTT
TRBV10-3	once	TRBJ2-1	TRBD1	CAISGSVGQGYNEQFF	TGTGCCATCAGTGGCTCCGTGGGACAGGGGTACAATGAGCAGTTCTTC
TRBV2	NA	TRBJ2-3	NA	CASRSSFSGAADTQYF	TGTGCCAGCAGGTCCTCTTTTTCGGGAGCGGCAGATACGCAGTATTTT
TRBV2	NA	TRBJ2-2	NA	CATRDLMELFF	TGTGCCACAAGAGACCTCATGGAGCTGTTTTTT
TRBV7-2	few	TRBJ1-6	NA	CASSQGVWAPLHF	TGTGCCAGCAGCCAGGGCGTATGGGCACCCCTCCACTTT
TRBV27	NA	TRBJ1-4	NA	CASSSRWANEKLFF	TGTGCCAGCAGTTCAAGGTGGGCTAATGAAAAACTGTTTTTT
TRBV5-4	once	TRBJ2-5	NA	CASSIQSGVQETQYF	TGTGCCAGCAGCATACAGAGTGGGGTCCAAGAGACCCAGTACTTC
TRBV28	NA	TRBJ2-2	TRBD1	CASKTGGITGELFF	TGTGCCAGCAAAACAGGGGGCATCACCGGGGAGCTGTTTTTT
TRBV5-1	NA	TRBJ2-3	TRBD1	CASSTGTGPTDTQYF	TGCGCCAGCAGCACCGGGACAGGGCCCACAGATACGCAGTATTTT
TRBV2	once	TRBJ1-2	NA	CASIPHRNYGYTF	TGTGCCAGCATCCCACACCGGAACTATGGCTACACCTTC
TRBV9	NA	TRBJ2-3	TRBD2	CASSVTSGGAGAHTDTQYF	TGTGCCAGCAGCGTTACTAGCGGGGGGGCCGGGGCCCACACAGATACGCAGTATTTT